This T cell receptor (beta chain) was retrieved from a study of cytomegalovirus exposure and HLA in healthy donors. Primers included in the PCR were 60 Vbeta and 13 Jbeta primers. Original methodology: Unique TCR beta chains numbered approximately 80 million in a later analysis, with around 10 million shared. The protocol was immunoSEQ multiplex PCR, while the TCRdb copy is restricted to in-frame clones and leaves out a portion. That table is the source of V, J and clone size, and D and trimming were worked out from the DNA. The sample contains around 150,000 clones, about three quarters of which appear only once. General study points: Later, an analysis found that common viral pathogens appeared to be linked with several of the most significant clusters. Rarity marked most TCR sequences, yet some public TCRs occurred in many donors. Researchers catalogued under 200 TCR beta chains as cytomegalovirus-associated.

The CDR3 runs to 16 residues. The V end lost 2 bases, the J end lost 4 bases, and 15 bases lay between the germline ends. CDR1 is MNHEY, CDR2 SVGAGI, per germline. As for this clone: Its antigen remains unidentified.

Sequenced sample: PBMCs. The chain joins TRBV6-5 to TRBJ1-3, with a tentative D call TRBD1 (5 bases). This sequence was found in a man between 18 and 29 years old in good health and CMV-seronegative. CDR3 nucleotide sequence: TGTGCCAGCAGTTACCGGCAGGGAATCTTGGGAAACACCATATATTTT. Translating it yields CASSYRQGILGNTIYF.